The 4 T cell receptor beta chains presented below share a single source sample, sequenced in a study of blood T cells in healthy people across ages (dated by TCRdb to about 2015). Preparation of the library involved 5' RACE. The instrument was an Illumina HiSeq 2500. A second PCR of roughly 6 to 11 cycles was run with a J-beta primer mix and a sample-barcoded 5' primer. TCRdb reanalyzed the raw reads on its own, using fastp at Q25 for trimming and MiXCR for clone calling, and kept in-frame beta chains. Rows with a matching CDR3 protein are joined into one entry that keeps the most common DNA and genes. The sample records about 570,000 distinct CDR3 sequences, roughly a quarter of which are singletons. The ten largest make up approximately 18% of the sample. The sequenced sample was blood. These receptors were collected from a woman in her 70s in good health.

This clonotype was seen only a few times. This chain links TRBV7-2 with TRBJ2-7; D is undetermined. V shed 2 bases and J shed 3 bases, with 11 bases lying between them. Looked up from germline, CDR1 is SGHTA and CDR2 is FQGNSA. This CDR3 is 14 amino acids long. Here the CDR3 DNA reads TGTGCCAGCAGCTTACTAGTTTTCGGCTACGAGCAGTACTTC. Translating gives CASSLLVFGYEQYF.

This clonotype was counted only a few times. This chain joins TRBV24-1 and TRBJ2-5; 11 bases align to TRBD2. Germline V gives CDR1 KGHDR, CDR2 SFDVKD. The junction had 4 bases not matched to a gene; V was cut back by 3 bases and J by 5 bases. The CDR3 sequence is 15 residues long. CDR3 sequence: CATSDPTSGAETQYF. The CDR3 region has the DNA TGTGCCACCAGTGATCCGACTAGCGGGGCCGAGACCCAGTACTTC.

The chain employs TRBV20-1 and TRBJ1-3, with D possibly TRBD1 on 6 matching bases. The CDR3 extends over 13 amino acids. The germline V and J ends were trimmed by 6 bases and 4 bases, with 13 bases remaining between them. The germline V gene has CDR1 DFQATT and CDR2 SNEGSKA (reference sequence). The CDR3 sequence: CSAKQGTGNTIYF. As DNA, the CDR3 is TGCAGTGCAAAACAGGGTACCGGAAACACCATATATTTT.

In this sample, this clonotype turned up a few times. A read error is possible here, since a much larger clone lies one base away. V is TRBV12-3 or TRBV12-4 and J is TRBJ2-3; D remains ambiguous. The CDR3 sequence is 11 residues long. V lost 6 bases and J 13 bases, leaving 14 bases between the germline ends. CDR3 nucleotides: TGTGCCAGCAGGTTCGGCGACGTGGAGTATTTT. Translated, it gives CASRFGDVEYF.